These 26 T cell receptor beta chains share one sample of origin, sequenced in a study of blood T cells in healthy people across ages (dated by TCRdb to between 2014 and 2016). Library method: 5' RACE. The run used an Illumina HiSeq 2500. A second PCR of about 6 to 11 cycles was performed with a sample-barcoded 5' primer and a J-beta primer mix. The public reads were run again by TCRdb, first through fastp at Q25 and then through MiXCR, and only productive beta chains were kept. Each CDR3 protein appears once, grouped with its most common genes and DNA. The sample yields around 620,000 distinct CDR3 sequences; 27% were counted once. The ten largest clones add up to around 20% of the sample. Sequencing input: blood. These receptors were taken from a woman aged 70-85 years in good health.

This clonotype has just a few counts. In DNA, the CDR3 is TGTGCCAGCTCACCACTACCCGCCAAGGGCAATCAGCCCCAGCATTTT. It specifies CASSPLPAKGNQPQHF. The chain links TRBV18 to TRBJ1-5; unclear D gene. The germline V gene has CDR1 KGHSH and CDR2 LQKENI. The ends were cut back, 1 base at V and 2 bases at J, with 12 bases in the middle. This CDR3 spans 16 amino acids.

This clonotype is a singleton in its sample. The rearrangement uses TRBV7-2 and TRBJ2-3; D uncertain. CDR3 length: 13 amino acids. CDR1 and CDR2 (germline): SGHTA, FQGNSA. The V and J ends lost 5 bases and 6 bases respectively, with 12 bases between them. CDR3 loop: CASSPFVADTQYF. The CDR3 DNA follows: TGTGCCAGCAGCCCCTTCGTGGCTGATACGCAGTATTTT.

This clonotype was found many times. The V and J genes are TRBV11-2 and TRBJ2-2; D call uncertain. CDR1 is SGHAT and CDR2 is FQNNGV in the germline V gene. The CDR3 is 12 amino acids. Trimming shortened V by 3 bases and J by 3 bases, and 2 bases separated the two germline ends. DNA of the CDR3: TGTGCCAGCAGCTTGCACACCGGGGAGCTGTTTTTT. Its protein is CASSLHTGELFF.

This clonotype was counted a few times. The chain links TRBV5-1 to TRBJ1-2; tentatively, D is TRBD1 (6 bases). Germline V gene sequence: CDR1 SGHRS, CDR2 YFSETQ. Trimming took 2 bases from V and 8 from J, leaving 13 bases between them. CDR3 size: 13 residues. The CDR3 nucleotides read TGCGCCAGCAGCTTCGACAGGTCACAAGGCTACACCTTC. Translation gives CASSFDRSQGYTF.

This clonotype has only a few counts. The V and J genes are TRBV19 and TRBJ2-5; 8 bases are shared with TRBD1. J was trimmed by 5 bases and V by 10 bases; bases with no gene match: 9. The germline V gene encodes CDR1 LNHDA and CDR2 SQIVND (reference sequence). The CDR3 is made up of 13 amino acids. The CDR3 spells CATSDRAGETQYF. DNA for the CDR3: TGTGCCACCTCGGACAGGGCAGGGGAGACCCAGTACTTC. The full variable domain, with the rest looked up from reference TRBV19 and TRBJ2-5, is DGGITQSPKYLFRKEGQNVTLSCEQNLNHDAMYWYRQDPGQGLRLIYYSQIVNDFQKGDIAEGYSVSREKKESFPLTVTSAQKNPTAFYLCATSDRAGETQYFGPGTRLLVL.

The CDR3: CASSRLTGRGETQYF. CDR3 DNA: TGCGCCAGCAGCCGCCTTACGGGGAGAGGGGAGACCCAGTACTTC. The chain couples TRBV4-3 to TRBJ2-5, with D possibly being TRBD2 (5 bases). V lost 4 bases, J lost 5 bases, and 17 bases lay in between. The CDR3 spans 15 residues. Germline V gene lookup returns CDR1 LGHNA and CDR2 YSLEER.

The chain joins TRBV4-3 to TRBJ1-5; 9 bases align to TRBD1. From germline, CDR1 is LGHNA and CDR2 YSLEER. The CDR3 sequence is 17 residues long. V shed 0 bases, J shed 1 base, and the junction held 4 bases outside the gene matches. CDR3 bases: TGCGCCAGCAGCCAAGAGGCGGGGACAGGGAGCAATCAGCCCCAGCATTTT. Protein sequence: CASSQEAGTGSNQPQHF.

This clonotype was seen only a few times. The CDR3 DNA is TGTGCCACCACTCGATTAGGGGAGCTGTTTTTT. It is translated as CATTRLGELFF. The chain couples TRBV6-1 to TRBJ2-2; D uncertain. Germline V gene sequence: CDR1 MNHNS, CDR2 SASEGT. V was trimmed by 10 bases and J by 8 bases, leaving 11 bases between them. The CDR3 consists of 11 residues.

The rearrangement joins TRBV9 to TRBJ2-1; a weak D match, TRBD1 (6 bases). The CDR3 consists of 15 residues. Germline loops: CDR1 SGDLS, CDR2 YYNGEE. Trimming stripped 3 bases from V and 2 bases from J, with 12 bases between. The CDR3 DNA sequence: TGTGCCAGCAGCGAAGGACAGTCCCCCTACAATGAGCAGTTCTTC. The encoded protein is CASSEGQSPYNEQFF.

This clonotype has more than one count but fewer than ten. The V gene is TRBV5-1, the J gene TRBJ2-5, with 8 nucleotides matching TRBD2. The junction had 5 bases not matched to a gene; V was cut back by 2 bases and J by 2 bases. This CDR3 has 15 residues. Germline V gene sequence: CDR1 SGHRS, CDR2 YFSETQ. The CDR3 protein is CASSLAGAPQETQYF. The CDR3, as DNA: TGCGCCAGCAGCTTAGCGGGGGCGCCTCAAGAGACCCAGTACTTC. The complete variable domain, with remaining parts taken from reference TRBV5-1 and TRBJ2-5, reads KAGVTQTPRYLIKTRGQQVTLSCSPISGHRSVSWYQQTPGQGLQFLFEYFSETQRNKGNFPGRFSGRQFSNSRSEMNVSTLELGDSALYLCASSLAGAPQETQYFGPGTRLLVL.

The chain uses TRBV6-2 or TRBV6-3 and TRBJ2-7; either TRBD1 or TRBD2 may supply D (5 bases each). The CDR3 extends over 13 amino acids. Looked up from germline, CDR1 is MNHEY and CDR2 is SVGEGT. Trimming took off 10 bases at V and 3 bases at J, with 16 bases between the two ends. In nucleotides, the CDR3 is TGTGCCATCAAAGGGACGGTCCACTACGAGCAGTACTTC. As protein: CAIKGTVHYEQYF.

This clonotype was observed at least ten times. The V call is TRBV20-1, the J call TRBJ2-5; D is possibly TRBD2 (6 bases). V lost 0 bases and J lost 0, with 11 bases in between. The germline gives CDR1 DFQATT, CDR2 SNEGSKA (reference sequence). There are 15 residues in the CDR3. The CDR3 coding sequence is TGCAGTGCTAGAGACGCGGGCGGGGACCAAGAGACCCAGTACTTC. It codes for CSARDAGGDQETQYF.

The chain combines TRBV12-3 or TRBV12-4 with TRBJ1-2, with a tentative D call TRBD1 (6 bases). This CDR3 region has 14 residues. V shed 5 bases and J shed 8 bases, with 18 bases lying between them. Written as DNA, the CDR3 is TGTGCCAGCAGTGATACCGGGGGGCGGACAGGCTACACCTTC. Encoded protein: CASSDTGGRTGYTF.

This clonotype was counted between two and nine times. The chain has TRBV6-5 and TRBJ1-2; D possibly corresponds to TRBD1 (5 bases). CDR1 and CDR2 from the germline V gene are MNHEY and SVGAGI. This CDR3 is built from 15 residues. V lost 6 bases and J lost 4, with 18 bases in between. The CDR3: CASSPSLGTSYGYTF. The CDR3, as DNA: TGTGCCAGCAGCCCGTCCCTTGGGACGAGCTATGGCTACACCTTC.

This clonotype was seen a handful of times. V and J are TRBV5-1 and TRBJ1-1; a weak D match, TRBD1 (5 bases). V was trimmed by 1 base and J by 6 bases, leaving 13 bases between them. The length of the CDR3 is 14 residues. Looked up from germline, CDR1 is SGHRS and CDR2 is YFSETQ. In nucleotides, the CDR3 is TGCGCCAGCAGCTTGATCTCGGTGGGGGCTGAAGCTTTCTTT. Translated: CASSLISVGAEAFF.

This clonotype was seen a few times. In DNA form, the CDR3 reads TGTGCCAGCAGTGAAGGGCCGGGACAGGTCTACGAGCAGTACTTC. It yields the protein CASSEGPGQVYEQYF. The chain combines TRBV2 with TRBJ2-7; 8 bases align to TRBD1. J was trimmed by 3 bases and V by 1 base; bases with no gene match: 5. Germline V gene sequence: CDR1 SNHLY, CDR2 FYNNEI. There are 15 residues in the CDR3.

This clonotype has only a few counts. The V gene is TRBV5-1, the J gene TRBJ2-5, with D possibly called TRBD1 or TRBD2 (5 bases each). Near its end, the DNA agrees better with TRBJ2-7, so the J call may be wrong. The CDR3 is 14 residues long. Germline loops: CDR1 SGHRS, CDR2 YFSETQ. This chain's CDR3 is CASSLVGGINEQYF. CDR3 nucleotide sequence: TGCGCCAGCAGCTTGGTTGGGGGTATCAACGAGCAGTACTTC.

The genes are TRBV4-3 and TRBJ2-4; TRBD2 matches at 7 bases. Germline loops: CDR1 LGHNA, CDR2 YSLEER. The CDR3 is made up of 15 amino acids. Losses at the gene ends were 0 bases for V and 7 bases for J; bases not matched to a gene: 6. The CDR3, as DNA: TGCGCCAGCAGCCAAGAAGAGACTAGCCTCAACATTCAGTACTTC. This gives the protein CASSQEETSLNIQYF.

This chain links TRBV4-3 with TRBJ2-1; 10 bases line up with TRBD1. The DNA end is more similar to TRBJ2-7, so the J call may be wrong. The CDR3 loop spans 16 amino acids. Germline CDR1 LGHNA, CDR2 YSLEER. CDR3 loop: CASSQEAGQGGYEQYF. CDR3 DNA sequence: TGCGCCAGCAGCCAAGAAGCAGGACAGGGGGGATACGAGCAGTACTTC.

In this sample, this clonotype turned up many times. The J gene is TRBJ2-7, the V gene TRBV6-2 or TRBV6-3; maybe TRBD2 (6 bases). Germline V gives CDR1 MNHEY, CDR2 SVGEGT. Trimming removed 6 bases at V and 4 bases at J, with 16 bases between. The CDR3 length is 14 residues. The CDR3 nucleotides are TGTGCCAGCAGCGACCCGAACGGGAGTTACGAGCAGTACTTC. Encoded protein: CASSDPNGSYEQYF.

This clonotype was recorded a few times. This rearrangement joins TRBV15 to TRBJ2-7, with D possibly matching TRBD2 (5 bases). The CDR3 contains 13 residues. The V gene lost 3 bases and the J gene lost 4 bases, with 10 bases spanning the gap. Germline V gene data show CDR1 as LNHNV and CDR2 as YYDKDF (reference sequence). DNA for the CDR3: TGTGCCACCAGCAGGGAACCGGGGTACGAGCAGTACTTC. Its translation is CATSREPGYEQYF.

The gene calls are TRBV3-1 and TRBJ1-2; tentative D call: TRBD1 (5 bases). Germline V gives CDR1 LGHDT, CDR2 YNNKEL (reference sequence). The CDR3 consists of 14 residues. V shed 5 bases and J shed 7 bases, with 17 bases lying between them. The CDR3 loop is CASSANRDSFGYTF. The CDR3 DNA sequence: TGTGCCAGCAGCGCAAACCGGGACTCCTTTGGCTACACCTTC.

This sequence joins TRBV2 and TRBJ1-5, with 9 bases that match TRBD1. Trimming at V came to 3 bases and at J to 9 bases, leaving 0 bases not matched to a gene. This CDR3 comprises 12 residues. Per germline, CDR1 SNHLY and CDR2 FYNNEI. CDR3 bases: TGTGCCAGCAGTGAGACAGGGGGGCCCCAGCATTTT. Translation: CASSETGGPQHF.

This clonotype was observed a handful of times. The rearrangement links TRBV14 to TRBJ2-3; TRBD1 matches at 9 bases. V gave up 1 base and J gave up 3 bases; unmatched junction bases: 14. The CDR3 is made up of 19 amino acids. Germline lookup yields CDR1 SGHDN and CDR2 FVKESK. For the CDR3, the DNA is TGTGCCAGCAGCCAAGGAAAATTTGGGAGGACAGGGGTTACAGATACGCAGTATTTT. Encoded protein: CASSQGKFGRTGVTDTQYF.

The sample holds a few counts of this clonotype. The chain is built from TRBV25-1 and TRBJ2-7, with no clear D. The germline V gene has CDR1 MGHDK and CDR2 SYGVNS. V was shortened by 3 bases and J by 7 bases, with 16 bases between the two germline ends. CDR3 length equals 14 residues. CDR3 residues: CASSDSERRIEQYF. In DNA form, the CDR3 reads TGTGCCAGCAGTGACTCTGAACGCCGGATTGAGCAGTACTTC.

This clonotype has more than one count but fewer than ten. The CDR3 DNA is TGCAGTGCCCAGCCGGGACTAGCGGGGGGAAACATTCAGTACTTC. This translates into CSAQPGLAGGNIQYF. The genes are TRBV20-1 and TRBJ2-4; 15 positions match TRBD2. CDR3 length equals 15 residues. V lost 6 bases, J lost 6 bases, and 6 bases stayed unmatched. Germline V CDR1 and CDR2: DFQATT, SNEGSKA (reference sequence).